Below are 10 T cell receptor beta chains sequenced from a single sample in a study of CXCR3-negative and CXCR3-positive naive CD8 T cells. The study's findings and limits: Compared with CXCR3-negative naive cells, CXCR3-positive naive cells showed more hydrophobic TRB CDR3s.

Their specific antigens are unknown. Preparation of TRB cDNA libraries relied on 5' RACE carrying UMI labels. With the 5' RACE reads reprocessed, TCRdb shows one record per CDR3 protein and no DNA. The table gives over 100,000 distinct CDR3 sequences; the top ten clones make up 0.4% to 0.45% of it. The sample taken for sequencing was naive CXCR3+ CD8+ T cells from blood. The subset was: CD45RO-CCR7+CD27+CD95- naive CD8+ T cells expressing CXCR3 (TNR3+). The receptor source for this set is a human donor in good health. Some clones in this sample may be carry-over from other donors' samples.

The CDR3 loop is CASSPAGETQYF. The gene calls are TRBV18 and TRBJ2-5; the TRBD1 assignment by TCRdb is unverifiable without DNA. The V gene's germline CDR1 is KGHSH and CDR2 LQKENI. The CDR3 runs to 12 residues.

This CDR3 reads CASSFGRGGELFF. The J gene is TRBJ2-2, the V gene TRBV28; as DNA is missing, the TRBD1 call by TCRdb cannot be tested. Germline V CDR1 and CDR2: MDHEN, SYDVKM. The length of the CDR3 is 13 residues.

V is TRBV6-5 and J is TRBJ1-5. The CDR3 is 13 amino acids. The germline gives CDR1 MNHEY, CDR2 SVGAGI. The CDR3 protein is CASSYMGAEPQHF.

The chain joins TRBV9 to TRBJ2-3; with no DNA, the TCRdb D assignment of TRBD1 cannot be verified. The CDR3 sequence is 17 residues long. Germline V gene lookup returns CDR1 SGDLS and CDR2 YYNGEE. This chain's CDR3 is CASSAQDSLSSTDTQYF. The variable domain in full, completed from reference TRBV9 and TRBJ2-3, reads DSGVTQTPKHLITATGQRVTLRCSPRSGDLSVYWYQQSLDQGLQFLIQYYNGEERAKGNILERFSAQQFPDLHSELNLSSLELGDSALYFCASSAQDSLSSTDTQYFGPGTRLTVL.

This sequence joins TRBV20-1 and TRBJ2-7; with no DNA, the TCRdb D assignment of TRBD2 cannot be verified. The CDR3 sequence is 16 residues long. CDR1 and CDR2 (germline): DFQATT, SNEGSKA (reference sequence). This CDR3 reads CSADGTSGGYPYEQYF.

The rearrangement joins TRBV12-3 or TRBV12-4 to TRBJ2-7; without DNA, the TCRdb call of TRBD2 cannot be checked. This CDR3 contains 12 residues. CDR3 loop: CASSPAWGEQYF.

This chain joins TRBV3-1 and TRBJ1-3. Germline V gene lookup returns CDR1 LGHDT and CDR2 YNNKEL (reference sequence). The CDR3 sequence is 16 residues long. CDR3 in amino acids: CASSQDVRGLGNTIYF.

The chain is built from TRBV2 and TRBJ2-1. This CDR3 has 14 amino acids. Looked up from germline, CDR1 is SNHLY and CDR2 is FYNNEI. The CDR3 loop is CASKSDQSYNEQFF.

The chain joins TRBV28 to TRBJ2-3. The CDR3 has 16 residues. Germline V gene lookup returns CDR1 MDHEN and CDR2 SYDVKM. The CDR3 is CASSVLLPSSTDTQYF.

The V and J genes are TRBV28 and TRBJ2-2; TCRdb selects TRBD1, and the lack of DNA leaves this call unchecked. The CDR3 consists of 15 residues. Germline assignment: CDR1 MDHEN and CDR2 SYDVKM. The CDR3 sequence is CASSLSQGATGELFF. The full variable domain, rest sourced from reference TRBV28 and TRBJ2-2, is DVKVTQSSRYLVKRTGEKVFLECVQDMDHENMFWYRQDPGLGLRLIYFSYDVKMKEKGDIPEGYSVSREKKERFSLILESASTNQTSMYLCASSLSQGATGELFFGEGSRLTVL.